This is a list of T cell receptor beta chains from one sample in a study of PD-L1 blockade in urothelial cancer. The repertoire was sequenced with immunoSEQ multiplex PCR; TCRdb's copy has only in-frame clones and lacks some. The data show roughly 63,000 clones, approximately 80% seen once. This specimen consisted of PBMCs, obtained around atezolizumab (anti-PD-L1) treatment. These TCRs come from a man aged 70 or older with urothelial cancer. CDR3s include the opening cysteine and the closing phenylalanine or tryptophan. Fields, in order: J gene, D gene, V gene, clone size, CDR3 DNA, CDR3 protein. The D gene is left open where the match is weak. Only part of the rows carry a size: once, few, many, or a class if the clone is expanded.

TRBJ2-1 TRBD2 TRBV10-3 NA TGTGCCATCAGGCGAAGCGGGAGTGGGGACAATGAGCAGTTCTTC CAIRRSGSGDNEQFF
TRBJ2-3 TRBD2 TRBV6-4 NA TGTGCCAGCAGTCCGGGACTAGACGTCGCAGATACGCAGTATTTT CASSPGLDVADTQYF
TRBJ2-5 TRBD2 TRBV10-3 NA TGTGCCATCAGTGAAGGGACTAGCGGGGAAGAGACCCAGTACTTC CAISEGTSGEETQYF
TRBJ1-5 NA TRBV2 NA TGTGCCAGCAGTGGCAGAAATAGCAATCAGCCCCAGCATTTT CASSGRNSNQPQHF
TRBJ1-1 TRBD1 TRBV5-4 NA TGTGCCAGCAGCTTGGGGGGACAGGGAAACACTGAAGCTTTCTTT CASSLGGQGNTEAFF
TRBJ2-1 TRBD2 TRBV11-2 NA TGTGCCAGCAGCTCCCGATTGGCTAGCGGATACAATGAGCAGTTCTTC CASSSRLASGYNEQFF
TRBJ2-7 TRBD1 TRBV7-9 few TGTGCCAGCAGCTTAGGCCAGGGGGCGAGTAACGAGCAGTACTTC CASSLGQGASNEQYF
TRBJ2-2 NA TRBV7-3 once TGTGCCAGCAGCCTAGCCCAACAGGGGAACACCGGGGAGCTGTTTTTT CASSLAQQGNTGELFF
TRBJ2-1 TRBD2 TRBV27 NA TGTGCCAGCAGTTTCGGGAGCGGGAGTTTCACTTCCTACAATGAGCAGTTCTTC CASSFGSGSFTSYNEQFF
TRBJ1-1 NA TRBV19 NA TGTGCCAGTAGTATAGCGGGAGGTTCGAACACTGAAGCTTTCTTT CASSIAGGSNTEAFF
TRBJ2-3 NA TRBV7-2 NA TGTGCCAGCAGCGCGGATACGCAGTATTTT CASSADTQYF
TRBJ2-5 TRBD2 TRBV9 NA TGTGCCAGCAGCGTGGCGGGGGTAGAAGAGACCCAGTACTTC CASSVAGVEETQYF
TRBJ2-7 TRBD1 TRBV18 NA TGTGCCAGCTCCCCGGGACAGTCCTACGAGCAGTACTTC CASSPGQSYEQYF
TRBJ2-7 NA TRBV28 NA TGTGCCAGCAGTTTGAGGCAAACCTACGAGCAGTACTTC CASSLRQTYEQYF
TRBJ1-5 TRBD1 TRBV30 NA TGTGCCTGGAGCCGACAGGGGGGAAGCAATCAGCCCCAGCATTTT CAWSRQGGSNQPQHF
TRBJ1-3 NA TRBV5-4 NA TGTGCCAGCAGCGCGGGAATAGGGCAGCAGCCTGGAAACACCATATATTTT CASSAGIGQQPGNTIYF